This T cell receptor (beta chain) was retrieved from a study of cytomegalovirus exposure and HLA in healthy donors. Regarding the study as a whole: Within an earlier analysis, most TCR beta V segments proved productive either about 87% or about 30% of the time. CMV serostatus was the sole immune exposure information available.

Primers for the PCR totalled 60 Vbeta and 13 Jbeta. The method was immunoSEQ multiplex PCR; TCRdb's version includes in-frame clones alone and lacks a portion of them. The sample consists of about 160,000 clones, 55% to 75% of them appearing once. As for this clone: The antigen is not known.

Sequenced material: PBMCs. The sequence derives from a woman aged 55-69 years in good health and CMV-seropositive.

CDR3 sequence reads: CASSLGSGATDTQYF. CDR3 nucleotides: TGCGCCAGCAGCTTGGGGAGCGGGGCCACAGATACGCAGTATTTT. The chain employs TRBV5-1 and TRBJ2-3, with 7 positions matching TRBD2. Germline lookup yields CDR1 SGHRS and CDR2 YFSETQ. Trimming removed 0 bases from V and 2 bases from J; junction bases left unmatched: 3. The CDR3 loop spans 15 amino acids.